These 29 T cell receptor beta chains were all obtained from the same sample, sequenced in a study of PD-1 blockade in classical Hodgkin lymphoma. TCRdb's copy holds only in-frame clones and misses some; the assay was immunoSEQ multiplex PCR. This table has 7,500 to 8,000 clones, roughly 88% appearing once. All patients relapsed after autologous stem cell transplantation, and brentuximab vedotin exposure varied. Purified CD4+ T cells were obtained from thawed PBMCs through magnetic negative selection. The sample here was CD4+ T cells from blood, taken at baseline. These receptors were collected from a human donor with classical Hodgkin lymphoma.

The chain links TRBV5-1 to TRBJ1-4, with D perhaps TRBD1 (5 bases). Germline V gene data show CDR1 as SGHRS and CDR2 as YFSETQ. This CDR3 has 15 amino acids. Trimming took 5 bases from V and 7 from J, leaving 18 bases between them. CDR3 in amino acids: CASRSEGVRGEKLFF. The CDR3 DNA reads as TGCGCCAGCAGATCGGAGGGAGTAAGGGGTGAAAAACTGTTTTTT.

This CDR3 reads CASSSVSSYEQYF. The CDR3 DNA sequence: TGTGCCAGCAGTTCGGTCAGCTCCTACGAGCAGTACTTC. V usage is TRBV2 and J usage is TRBJ2-7; D unclear. Trimming cost V 5 bases and J 0 bases, with 8 bases left between them. CDR1 is SNHLY, CDR2 FYNNEI, per germline. The CDR3 totals 13 residues.

The rearrangement joins TRBV6-1 to TRBJ2-7; D might be TRBD1 (6 bases). V lost 3 bases, J lost 4 bases, and 10 bases lay in between. CDR1 is MNHNS, CDR2 SASEGT, per germline. The CDR3 contains 13 residues. CDR3 DNA: TGTGCCAGCAGTGACCACAGGGTTTACGAGCAGTACTTC. Protein: CASSDHRVYEQYF.

The chain employs TRBV28 and TRBJ2-5; TRBD1 might be the D (6 bases). The CDR3 runs 13 residues. Trimming took 3 bases from V and 7 from J, leaving 12 bases between them. The germline gives CDR1 MDHEN, CDR2 SYDVKM. CDR3 DNA: TGTGCCAGCAGTTTCCAGGGGTATGGGACCCAGTACTTC. It is translated as CASSFQGYGTQYF.

V gene TRBV10-3 combines with J gene TRBJ1-3, with D tentatively TRBD1 (5 bases). Germline CDR1 ENHRY, CDR2 SYGVKD. Trimming cost V 4 bases and J 1 base, with 5 bases left between them. This CDR3 has 13 amino acids. The CDR3 loop is CAISGQSGNTIYF. In DNA, the CDR3 is TGTGCCATCAGTGGACAGTCTGGAAACACCATATATTTT.

This clone was picked up one time. CDR3 loop: CASSVAGTSAQETQYF. CDR3 in DNA: TGTGCCAGCAGCGTGGCCGGGACTAGCGCTCAAGAGACCCAGTACTTC. The chain uses TRBV9 and TRBJ2-5; the match to TRBD2 covers 10 bases. CDR3 length: 16 amino acids. In germline, CDR1 is SGDLS, CDR2 YYNGEE. The V gene end was trimmed by 2 bases and the J gene end by 2 bases; junction bases not matched to a gene: 6.

The CDR3 spells CASSSFHRESYNEQFF. The CDR3 DNA is TGTGCCAGCAGCTCCTTCCACAGGGAATCCTACAATGAGCAGTTCTTC. The rearrangement joins TRBV5-4 to TRBJ2-1, with TRBD1 as a possible D gene (6 bases). The CDR3 extends over 16 amino acids. Looked up from germline, CDR1 is SGHNT and CDR2 is YYREEE (reference sequence). Trimming shortened V by 3 bases and J by 1 base, and 14 bases separated the two germline ends. The full variable domain, in which reference TRBV5-4 and TRBJ2-1 provide the parts outside the CDR3, is ETGVTQSPTHLIKTRGQQVTLRCSSQSGHNTVSWYQQALGQGPQFIFQYYREEENGRGNFPPRFSGLQFPNYSSELNVNALELDDSALYLCASSSFHRESYNEQFFGPGTRLTVL.

V is TRBV7-2 and J is TRBJ2-7; TRBD2 matches at 12 bases. Germline V lookup: CDR1 SGHTA, CDR2 FQGNSA. This CDR3 is 16 amino acids long. Trimming cost V 6 bases and J 3 bases; bases outside gene matches: 9. CDR3 DNA sequence: TGTGCCAGCAGTCACAGGACTAGCGGGACTTTCTACGAGCAGTACTTC. It encodes CASSHRTSGTFYEQYF.

V is TRBV5-1 and J is TRBJ2-1; no reliable D call. The germline V gene has CDR1 SGHRS and CDR2 YFSETQ. V lost 5 bases, J lost 5 bases, and 20 bases lay in between. The CDR3 length is 16 residues. For the CDR3, the DNA is TGCGCCAGCAGTTTAATTGGGGATTTGAAAAACAATGAGCAGTTCTTC. Translated, it gives CASSLIGDLKNNEQFF.

The genes are TRBV11-3 and TRBJ2-5; a weak D match, TRBD2 (6 bases). Germline V CDR1 and CDR2: SGHNT, YENEEA. This CDR3 has 13 residues. The V end lost 5 bases, the J end lost 1 base, and 8 bases lay between the germline ends. For the CDR3, the DNA is TGTGCCAGCAGCCGCGGGGTCCAAGAGACCCAGTACTTC. Translation: CASSRGVQETQYF.

The rearrangement links TRBV18 to TRBJ2-2; 11 bases are a match to TRBD2. The CDR3 sequence is 17 residues long. Trimming cost V 6 bases and J 0 bases; bases outside gene matches: 6. CDR1 and CDR2 (germline): KGHSH, LQKENI. CDR3 in amino acids: CASSWSSGGPNTGELFF. In nucleotides, the CDR3 is TGTGCCAGCTCTTGGTCTAGCGGGGGGCCGAACACCGGGGAGCTGTTTTTT.

The chain joins TRBV4-3 to TRBJ2-3; the D gene is possibly TRBD1 (6 bases). The germline gives CDR1 LGHNA, CDR2 YSLEER. This CDR3 region has 17 residues. V was pared by 2 bases and J by 1 base, with 16 bases between. Here the CDR3 DNA reads TGCGCCAGCAGCCAATCTACCAGGGGAAGGGGCACAGATACGCAGTATTTT. Its translation: CASSQSTRGRGTDTQYF.

The chain recombines TRBV7-8 with TRBJ2-5; D call uncertain. Per germline, CDR1 SGHVS and CDR2 FQNEAQ. V lost 3 bases to trimming and J lost 2 bases, with 7 bases between them. The CDR3 covers 13 residues. This chain's CDR3 is CASSFGQQETQYF. The DNA of the CDR3 is TGTGCCAGCAGCTTCGGGCAGCAAGAGACCCAGTACTTC.

The chain couples TRBV18 to TRBJ2-6; 8 bases agree with TRBD1. Germline V CDR1 and CDR2: KGHSH, LQKENI. Germline trimming cut 2 bases from V and 4 bases from J; bases unmatched to any gene: 7. This CDR3 spans 17 amino acids. This chain's CDR3 is CASSPLTGATGANVLTF. The CDR3 coding sequence is TGTGCCAGCTCACCATTGACAGGGGCAACAGGGGCCAACGTCCTGACTTTC. The variable domain in full, completed from reference TRBV18 and TRBJ2-6, reads NAGVMQNPRHLVRRRGQEARLRCSPMKGHSHVYWYRQLPEEGLKFMVYLQKENIIDESGMPKERFSAEFPKEGPSILRIQQVVRGDSAAYFCASSPLTGATGANVLTFGAGSRLTVL.

V usage is TRBV7-6 and J usage is TRBJ1-4; 9 bases are a match to TRBD1. Germline CDR1 and CDR2: SGHVS and FNYEAQ. This CDR3 has 16 residues. Losses at the gene ends were 5 bases for V and 2 bases for J; bases not matched to a gene: 6. The CDR3 bases are TGTGCCAGCAGCGCGACCGGGACAGGGACTAATGAAAAACTGTTTTTT. It is translated as CASSATGTGTNEKLFF.

V is TRBV5-1 and J is TRBJ1-6; a possible D gene is TRBD1 (5 bases). Germline V gene data show CDR1 as SGHRS and CDR2 as YFSETQ. The CDR3 runs to 15 residues. Trimming shortened V by 2 bases and J by 7 bases, and 13 bases separated the two germline ends. CDR3 nucleotide sequence: TGCGCCAGCAGCTTAAGGGGCGGGGACAATTCACCCCTCCACTTT. It is translated as CASSLRGGDNSPLHF.

Only a few counts were recorded for this clone. This rearrangement joins TRBV30 to TRBJ1-6; D possibly corresponds to TRBD1 (5 bases). The CDR3 extends over 15 amino acids. In germline, CDR1 is GTSNPN, CDR2 SVGIG (reference sequence). Trimming cost V 3 bases and J 13 bases, with 22 bases left between them. In DNA, the CDR3 is TGTGCCTGGAGAAGGGACCTGTGGGGTTCGGGTCCCCTCCACTTT. This translates into CAWRRDLWGSGPLHF.

This clone appeared a single time. The CDR3 DNA reads TGCAGCGGGACGGGAGGGCAGATAGATACGCAGTATTTT. Protein sequence: CSGTGGQIDTQYF. V usage is TRBV29-1 and J usage is TRBJ2-3; 8 positions agree with TRBD2. V gave up 7 bases and J gave up 5 bases; unmatched junction bases: 8. The CDR3 length is 13 residues. CDR1 is SQVTM and CDR2 is ANQGSEA in the germline V gene.

V is TRBV29-1 and J is TRBJ2-2; no clear D gene. The germline V gene encodes CDR1 SQVTM and CDR2 ANQGSEA. CDR3 length: 14 amino acids. Trimming took 4 bases from V and 1 from J, leaving 10 bases between them. The CDR3 DNA sequence: TGCAGCGTTGTTTTGAGTCGGAACACCGGGGAGCTGTTTTTT. Its translation is CSVVLSRNTGELFF.

About this clone: Sequence at one end of the junction differs from germline and may be a read error. The chain employs TRBV5-1 and TRBJ2-3; 12 bases are a match to TRBD2. CDR1 and CDR2 (germline): SGHRS, YFSETQ. CDR3 length equals 15 residues. CDR3 sequence: CASSSASGRVTPRSF. The CDR3 DNA follows: TGCGCCAGCAGCTCGGCTAGCGGGAGGGTAACCCCGCGGAGCTTT.

This chain connects TRBV18 to TRBJ2-1; D remains unclear. The CDR3 is 13 amino acids. Germline CDR1 and CDR2: KGHSH and LQKENI. Trimming shortened V by 6 bases and J by 4 bases, and 10 bases separated the two germline ends. The DNA of the CDR3 is TGTGCCAGCTCCCCCGGCCTATACAATGAGCAGTTCTTC. Its protein product is CASSPGLYNEQFF.

V and J are TRBV10-3 and TRBJ2-5, with D perhaps being TRBD1 or TRBD2 (5 bases each). V was clipped by 3 bases and J by 1 base, with 9 bases between them. This CDR3 is built from 14 residues. CDR1 is ENHRY, CDR2 SYGVKD, per germline. The CDR3 DNA is TGTGCCATCAGTGACCGGGACGGCCAAGAGACCCAGTACTTC. Its translation is CAISDRDGQETQYF.

The chain is built from TRBV7-2 and TRBJ1-5; D unclear. The germline gives CDR1 SGHTA, CDR2 FQGNSA. The CDR3 covers 13 residues. Deletions cut 5 bases from V and 1 base from J, with 6 bases between. DNA for the CDR3: TGTGCCAGCAGCGCGGGAAGCAATCAGCCCCAGCATTTT. Translation gives CASSAGSNQPQHF.

V and J are TRBV5-4 and TRBJ1-1; 7 bases align to TRBD1. V shed 4 bases and J 0 bases; nucleotides not matched to a gene: 6. The germline CDR1 and CDR2 sequences are SGHNT and YYREEE (reference sequence). This CDR3 spans 15 amino acids. CDR3 region: CASSPGQDMNTEAFF. CDR3 in DNA: TGTGCCAGCAGCCCCGGACAGGACATGAACACTGAAGCTTTCTTT. The full variable domain, in which reference TRBV5-4 and TRBJ1-1 provide the parts outside the CDR3, is ETGVTQSPTHLIKTRGQQVTLRCSSQSGHNTVSWYQQALGQGPQFIFQYYREEENGRGNFPPRFSGLQFPNYSSELNVNALELDDSALYLCASSPGQDMNTEAFFGQGTRLTVV.

The chain recombines TRBV5-8 with TRBJ2-7; D call uncertain. Germline V gene sequence: CDR1 SGHTS, CDR2 YDEGEE. CDR3 size: 13 residues. V lost 3 bases and J lost 1, with 8 bases in between. In DNA, the CDR3 is TGTGCCAGCAGCTCTAGGGATTCCTACGAGCAGTACTTC. Its protein product is CASSSRDSYEQYF.

This chain links TRBV4-1 with TRBJ1-1, with 10 bases that match TRBD1. CDR1 and CDR2 (germline): MGHRA, YSYEKL. The CDR3 is 14 residues long. Unmatched junction bases numbered 10, after V lost 8 bases and J lost 7 bases. The CDR3 nucleotides are TGCGCCAGCGGGGAGACAGGGGGCGGAGGTGAAGCTTTCTTT. This gives the protein CASGETGGGGEAFF.

The genes are TRBV4-2 and TRBJ2-3; D perhaps matches TRBD2 (5 bases). Trimming stripped 0 bases from V and 4 bases from J, with 11 bases between. Germline assignment: CDR1 LGHNA and CDR2 YNFKEQ. This CDR3 spans 15 amino acids. The CDR3 protein is CASSQDRRSPDTQYF. CDR3 DNA sequence: TGTGCCAGCAGCCAAGATCGGAGGTCCCCAGATACGCAGTATTTT.

This chain connects TRBV6-6 to TRBJ1-3; unclear D gene. The CDR3 has 15 amino acids. Trimming cost V 6 bases and J 4 bases, with 16 bases left between them. Germline V CDR1 and CDR2: MNHNY, SVGAGI (reference sequence). CDR3 loop: CASRADLTRGNTIYF. The CDR3 coding sequence is TGTGCCAGCAGAGCCGATCTTACGCGGGGAAACACCATATATTTT.

This chain uses TRBV7-3 with TRBJ1-1; 10 bases map to TRBD1. This CDR3 region has 16 residues. CDR1 SGHTA and CDR2 FQGTGA come from the germline V gene. V lost 0 bases to trimming and J lost 5 bases; unmatched junction nucleotides: 6. CDR3 loop: CASSLTSDRGRTEAFF. The CDR3 DNA sequence: TGTGCCAGCAGCTTAACGTCGGACAGGGGGAGGACTGAAGCTTTCTTT.